Listed below are T cell receptor beta chains from one sample, sequenced in a study of blood T cells in healthy people across ages. Using its own MiXCR run on the 5' RACE reads, TCRdb lists one record per CDR3 protein. The sample lists nearly 1 million distinct CDR3 sequences, just over 50% occurring once. Specimen: blood. The receptors come from a woman aged 55-69 years in good health. Each CDR3 is given with its conserved first and last residue. The D gene is left open where the match is weak. Rows may omit the clone size; those that give it use once, few, many or a size class.

j_call: TRBJ2-7; clone_size: few; d_call: NA; v_call: TRBV7-2; cdr3_aa: CASSYGPSAEQYF; cdr3_nt: TGTGCCAGCAGCTATGGGCCCTCAGCCGAGCAGTACTTC
j_call: TRBJ2-7; clone_size: NA; d_call: NA; v_call: TRBV6-5; cdr3_aa: CASSSSVEQYF; cdr3_nt: TGTGCCAGCAGCAGTTCGGTCGAGCAGTACTTC
j_call: TRBJ2-2; clone_size: NA; d_call: NA; v_call: TRBV5-1; cdr3_aa: CASSSNRDLGSGELFF; cdr3_nt: TGCGCCAGCAGCTCGAACCGGGATTTGGGGTCTGGGGAGCTGTTTTTT
j_call: TRBJ2-3; clone_size: NA; d_call: NA; v_call: TRBV7-2; cdr3_aa: CASSLQTGLFTDTQYF; cdr3_nt: TGTGCCAGCAGCCTTCAGACAGGCCTTTTCACAGATACGCAGTATTTT
j_call: TRBJ2-3; clone_size: NA; d_call: TRBD2; v_call: TRBV20-1; cdr3_aa: CSARDLTAGADTQYF; cdr3_nt: TGCAGTGCTAGAGATCTGACAGCGGGGGCAGATACGCAGTATTTT
j_call: TRBJ2-6; clone_size: few; d_call: NA; v_call: TRBV10-3; cdr3_aa: CAISGGNSGANVLTF; cdr3_nt: TGTGCCATCAGTGGGGGGAACTCTGGGGCCAACGTCCTGACTTTC
j_call: TRBJ2-1; clone_size: NA; d_call: TRBD2; v_call: TRBV20-1; cdr3_aa: CSASGRPSRREIYNEQFF; cdr3_nt: TGCAGTGCTAGCGGGAGGCCGTCCAGAAGGGAAATATACAATGAGCAGTTCTTC
j_call: TRBJ2-7; clone_size: NA; d_call: TRBD2; v_call: TRBV27; cdr3_aa: CASSFGLAGGTYEQYF; cdr3_nt: TGTGCCAGCAGTTTTGGACTAGCGGGAGGCACCTACGAGCAGTACTTC
j_call: TRBJ2-1; clone_size: once; d_call: NA; v_call: TRBV6-2/TRBV6-3; cdr3_aa: CASSYLSGRVRGFF; cdr3_nt: TGTGCCAGCAGTTACCTTAGCGGACGGGTTCGCGGGTTCTTC
j_call: TRBJ1-5; clone_size: NA; d_call: TRBD1; v_call: TRBV12-3/TRBV12-4; cdr3_aa: CASSIRGQGAPGNQPQHF; cdr3_nt: TGTGCCAGCAGTATCCGGGGACAGGGGGCGCCGGGCAATCAGCCCCAGCATTTT
j_call: TRBJ2-7; clone_size: NA; d_call: TRBD1; v_call: TRBV7-2; cdr3_aa: CASSRQGRREQYF; cdr3_nt: TGTGCCAGCAGCCGACAGGGCAGAAGGGAGCAGTACTTC
j_call: TRBJ1-2; clone_size: few; d_call: NA; v_call: TRBV28; cdr3_aa: CASRWDTINYGYTF; cdr3_nt: TGTGCCAGCAGATGGGACACCATAAACTATGGCTACACCTTC
j_call: TRBJ2-7; clone_size: NA; d_call: TRBD1; v_call: TRBV7-9; cdr3_aa: CASSKRDRGEEQYF; cdr3_nt: TGTGCCAGCAGCAAGCGGGACAGGGGTGAAGAGCAGTACTTC
j_call: TRBJ1-5; clone_size: few; d_call: TRBD1; v_call: TRBV28; cdr3_aa: CACGGTGLRQPQHF; cdr3_nt: TGTGCCTGCGGAGGGACAGGGCTTCGGCAGCCCCAGCATTTT
j_call: TRBJ2-3; clone_size: NA; d_call: NA; v_call: TRBV20-1; cdr3_aa: CSATDPSSTLDTQYF; cdr3_nt: TGCAGTGCTACTGACCCTAGCTCTACCCTAGATACGCAGTATTTT
j_call: TRBJ2-1; clone_size: NA; d_call: NA; v_call: TRBV27; cdr3_aa: CASSYHSGFLFF; cdr3_nt: TGTGCCAGCAGTTACCACTCAGGGTTTCTGTTCTTC
j_call: TRBJ1-6; clone_size: NA; d_call: NA; v_call: TRBV7-8; cdr3_aa: CASRNARAGPYNSPLHF; cdr3_nt: TGTGCCAGCAGGAACGCCAGGGCCGGCCCCTATAATTCACCCCTCCACTTT
j_call: TRBJ2-4; clone_size: NA; d_call: TRBD2; v_call: TRBV28; cdr3_aa: CASSLTSGSLAAKNIQYF; cdr3_nt: TGTGCCAGCAGCCTGACTAGCGGGAGTTTAGCGGCCAAAAACATTCAGTACTTC
j_call: TRBJ1-2; clone_size: few; d_call: NA; v_call: TRBV6-6; cdr3_aa: CASSYPRLYGYTF; cdr3_nt: TGTGCCAGCAGTTACCCGCGTCTCTATGGCTACACCTTC
j_call: TRBJ2-1; clone_size: NA; d_call: NA; v_call: TRBV29-1; cdr3_aa: CSVEPRGTYNEQFF; cdr3_nt: TGCAGCGTTGAGCCGAGGGGGACCTACAATGAGCAGTTCTTC
j_call: TRBJ2-2; clone_size: NA; d_call: NA; v_call: TRBV6-1; cdr3_aa: CASRSLTGGTGELFF; cdr3_nt: TGTGCCAGCAGATCCTTAACAGGAGGCACCGGGGAGCTGTTTTTT
j_call: TRBJ2-3; clone_size: NA; d_call: NA; v_call: TRBV27; cdr3_aa: CASNRPGTDTQYF; cdr3_nt: TGTGCCAGCAACCGCCCGGGCACAGATACGCAGTATTTT
j_call: TRBJ2-1; clone_size: NA; d_call: TRBD2; v_call: TRBV7-6; cdr3_aa: CASSLDGGVPYNEQFF; cdr3_nt: TGTGCCAGCAGCTTAGATGGGGGGGTCCCCTACAATGAGCAGTTCTTC
j_call: TRBJ2-2; clone_size: NA; d_call: NA; v_call: TRBV28; cdr3_aa: CASSFRRIDPTWNTGELFF; cdr3_nt: TGTGCCAGCAGTTTTCGACGAATCGACCCGACCTGGAACACCGGGGAGCTGTTTTTT
j_call: TRBJ1-1; clone_size: few; d_call: NA; v_call: TRBV9; cdr3_aa: CASSVGGDLNTEAFF; cdr3_nt: TGTGCCAGCAGCGTCGGAGGGGACCTGAACACTGAAGCTTTCTTT
j_call: TRBJ1-1; clone_size: NA; d_call: NA; v_call: TRBV6-5; cdr3_aa: CASSYATGYTEAFF; cdr3_nt: TGTGCCAGCAGTTACGCCACAGGGTACACTGAAGCTTTCTTT
j_call: TRBJ2-1; clone_size: NA; d_call: TRBD2; v_call: TRBV5-4; cdr3_aa: CASSGYSGSSYNEQFF; cdr3_nt: TGTGCCAGCAGCGGTTATAGCGGGAGCTCCTACAATGAGCAGTTCTTC
j_call: TRBJ2-1; clone_size: few; d_call: NA; v_call: TRBV3-1; cdr3_aa: CASGEGPREQFF; cdr3_nt: TGTGCCAGCGGAGAGGGGCCGCGCGAGCAGTTCTTC
j_call: TRBJ2-7; clone_size: NA; d_call: TRBD1; v_call: TRBV29-1; cdr3_aa: CSVEAAGTGGGYEQYF; cdr3_nt: TGCAGCGTTGAAGCGGCCGGGACAGGGGGCGGTTACGAGCAGTACTTC
j_call: TRBJ2-5; clone_size: NA; d_call: TRBD2; v_call: TRBV9; cdr3_aa: CASSVVSGRAYNEQYF; cdr3_nt: TGTGCCAGCAGCGTAGTTAGCGGGAGGGCCTACAATGAGCAGTACTTC
j_call: TRBJ2-2; clone_size: NA; d_call: NA; v_call: TRBV6-5; cdr3_aa: CASRASLNTGELFF; cdr3_nt: TGTGCCAGCCGGGCCTCCCTGAACACCGGGGAGCTGTTTTTT
j_call: TRBJ2-1; clone_size: NA; d_call: TRBD1; v_call: TRBV7-2; cdr3_aa: CASSSVRDRGSNEQFF; cdr3_nt: TGTGCCAGCAGCTCCGTCCGGGACAGGGGAAGTAATGAGCAGTTCTTC
j_call: TRBJ2-5; clone_size: few; d_call: NA; v_call: TRBV9; cdr3_aa: CASSVGLGRETQYF; cdr3_nt: TGTGCCAGCAGCGTAGGACTGGGACGGGAGACCCAGTACTTC
j_call: TRBJ1-5; clone_size: NA; d_call: NA; v_call: TRBV30; cdr3_aa: CAWSLWGEGPQHF; cdr3_nt: TGTGCCTGGAGTTTGTGGGGCGAAGGGCCCCAGCATTTT
j_call: TRBJ2-5; clone_size: few; d_call: NA; v_call: TRBV12-3/TRBV12-4; cdr3_aa: CASIQETQYF; cdr3_nt: TGTGCCAGCATTCAAGAGACCCAGTACTTC
j_call: TRBJ2-5; clone_size: NA; d_call: NA; v_call: TRBV18; cdr3_aa: CASSPPYQGKETQYF; cdr3_nt: TGTGCCAGCTCACCACCGTATCAGGGGAAAGAGACCCAGTACTTC
j_call: TRBJ2-3; clone_size: NA; d_call: NA; v_call: TRBV10-2; cdr3_aa: CATSSGIRLDTQYF; cdr3_nt: TGCGCCACCTCATCCGGGATAAGGTTGGATACGCAGTATTTT
j_call: TRBJ2-2; clone_size: NA; d_call: TRBD2; v_call: TRBV4-2; cdr3_aa: CASSKRTSGRLWAGELFF; cdr3_nt: TGTGCCAGCAGCAAACGGACTAGCGGGAGGCTTTGGGCCGGGGAGCTGTTTTTT
j_call: TRBJ1-4; clone_size: NA; d_call: TRBD1; v_call: TRBV29-1; cdr3_aa: CSALNRGTNEKLFF; cdr3_nt: TGCAGTGCCTTAAACAGGGGAACTAATGAAAAACTGTTTTTT
j_call: TRBJ2-7; clone_size: NA; d_call: TRBD1; v_call: TRBV18; cdr3_aa: CASSSETGQDEQYF; cdr3_nt: TGTGCCAGCTCATCCGAGACAGGGCAGGACGAGCAGTACTTC
j_call: TRBJ2-3; clone_size: NA; d_call: NA; v_call: TRBV29-1; cdr3_aa: CSVEWRSTDTQYF; cdr3_nt: TGCAGCGTTGAGTGGCGCAGCACAGATACGCAGTATTTT
j_call: TRBJ2-7; clone_size: many; d_call: NA; v_call: TRBV3-1; cdr3_aa: CASSQEYEQYF; cdr3_nt: TGTGCCAGCAGCCAAGAATACGAGCAGTACTTC
j_call: TRBJ1-4; clone_size: NA; d_call: NA; v_call: TRBV28; cdr3_aa: CASNQGNEKLFF; cdr3_nt: TGTGCCAGCAACCAGGGGAATGAAAAACTGTTTTTT
j_call: TRBJ2-7; clone_size: NA; d_call: TRBD1; v_call: TRBV6-5; cdr3_aa: CASSSNTYRGSEQYF; cdr3_nt: TGTGCCAGCAGTTCAAATACTTACAGGGGGAGCGAGCAGTACTTC
j_call: TRBJ2-6; clone_size: NA; d_call: NA; v_call: TRBV10-3; cdr3_aa: CAISGQISGTNVLTF; cdr3_nt: TGTGCCATCAGTGGGCAGATCTCTGGGACCAACGTCCTGACTTTC
j_call: TRBJ2-7; clone_size: NA; d_call: NA; v_call: TRBV14; cdr3_aa: CASSHRSTYEQYF; cdr3_nt: TGTGCCAGCAGCCACAGAAGTACCTACGAGCAGTACTTC
j_call: TRBJ2-7; clone_size: NA; d_call: NA; v_call: TRBV20-1; cdr3_aa: CSAQTTGYEQYF; cdr3_nt: TGCAGTGCCCAAACCACGGGCTACGAGCAGTACTTC
j_call: TRBJ2-7; clone_size: NA; d_call: NA; v_call: TRBV7-2; cdr3_aa: CASSLVVEGYEQYF; cdr3_nt: TGTGCCAGCAGCTTAGTGGTAGAGGGCTACGAGCAGTACTTC
j_call: TRBJ2-1; clone_size: NA; d_call: NA; v_call: TRBV4-1; cdr3_aa: CASSQEGGADNEQFF; cdr3_nt: TGCGCCAGCAGCCAAGAGGGGGGGGCGGACAATGAGCAGTTCTTC
j_call: TRBJ2-3; clone_size: once; d_call: TRBD1; v_call: TRBV15; cdr3_aa: CTTSRRTGATDTQYF; cdr3_nt: TGTACCACCAGCAGAAGAACAGGGGCCACAGATACGCAGTATTTT
j_call: TRBJ1-5; clone_size: NA; d_call: NA; v_call: TRBV5-6; cdr3_aa: CASSGGGLNQPQHF; cdr3_nt: TGTGCCAGCAGTGGGGGGGGTCTCAATCAGCCCCAGCATTTT
j_call: TRBJ2-5; clone_size: NA; d_call: TRBD1; v_call: TRBV20-1; cdr3_aa: CSARGQGVLETQYF; cdr3_nt: TGCAGTGCTAGAGGACAGGGGGTCCTGGAGACCCAGTACTTC
j_call: TRBJ1-5; clone_size: NA; d_call: NA; v_call: TRBV6-5; cdr3_aa: CASSYGRSQPQHF; cdr3_nt: TGTGCCAGCAGTTACGGAAGGTCTCAGCCCCAGCATTTT